Listed below are T cell receptor beta chains from one sample, sequenced in a study of OX40 agonist ivuxolimab in advanced cancers. Profiling relied on immunoSEQ multiplex PCR, and the TCRdb table lists in-frame clones only, not all of them. The sample carries about 95,000 clones, 89% recorded once. This material consisted of CD4+ or CD8+ T cells sorted from blood, taken in a trial of the OX40 agonist ivuxolimab. These receptor sequences come from an adult with an advanced solid tumor such as melanoma, head and neck, liver or kidney cancer. Both conserved end residues are part of each CDR3. The size of a clone is reported for some rows only, either as once, few or many, or as a class for expanded clones.

CDR3aa: CASSLALADNEQFF; v_gene: TRBV18; abundance: NA; j_gene: TRBJ2-1
CDR3aa: CAISEGQEINQPQHF; v_gene: TRBV10-3; abundance: NA; j_gene: TRBJ1-5
CDR3aa: CASSYRTVNTEAFF; v_gene: TRBV6-6; abundance: NA; j_gene: TRBJ1-1
CDR3aa: CAIKKATEHEQYF; v_gene: TRBV10-3; abundance: NA; j_gene: TRBJ2-7
CDR3aa: CASRSTGGETQYF; v_gene: TRBV6-5; abundance: once; j_gene: TRBJ2-5
CDR3aa: CASSPGPLVVEQFF; v_gene: TRBV5-6; abundance: NA; j_gene: TRBJ2-1
CDR3aa: CASSRLAGGNTGELFF; v_gene: TRBV7-8; abundance: few; j_gene: TRBJ2-2
CDR3aa: CASSPSSGNTIYF; v_gene: TRBV7-3; abundance: NA; j_gene: TRBJ1-3
CDR3aa: CASTSPGQGDQPQHF; v_gene: TRBV28; abundance: few; j_gene: TRBJ1-5
CDR3aa: CASSPGYEQFF; v_gene: TRBV11-1; abundance: NA; j_gene: TRBJ2-1
CDR3aa: CASSPAGGGYEQYF; v_gene: TRBV14; abundance: NA; j_gene: TRBJ2-7
CDR3aa: CATSRDQGSYEQYF; v_gene: TRBV15; abundance: NA; j_gene: TRBJ2-7
CDR3aa: CASSLGGTLQETQYF; v_gene: TRBV5-1; abundance: NA; j_gene: TRBJ2-5
CDR3aa: CASSLAGTNYGYTF; v_gene: TRBV5-1; abundance: few; j_gene: TRBJ1-2
CDR3aa: CAWSVRGEKLFF; v_gene: TRBV30; abundance: NA; j_gene: TRBJ1-4
CDR3aa: CASSRGSGGEQFF; v_gene: TRBV5-1; abundance: once; j_gene: TRBJ2-1
CDR3aa: CATSARRDSNSPLHF; v_gene: TRBV15; abundance: NA; j_gene: TRBJ1-6
CDR3aa: CASSRSGAVNEQFF; v_gene: TRBV19; abundance: NA; j_gene: TRBJ2-1
CDR3aa: CASSIGGGSYNEQFF; v_gene: TRBV19; abundance: NA; j_gene: TRBJ2-1
CDR3aa: CASSLDEDTQYF; v_gene: TRBV7-6; abundance: NA; j_gene: TRBJ2-3
CDR3aa: CASSLAREGSYEQYF; v_gene: TRBV5-1; abundance: NA; j_gene: TRBJ2-7
CDR3aa: CASSLWKNWGKDYGYTF; v_gene: TRBV5-6; abundance: NA; j_gene: TRBJ1-2
CDR3aa: CASSQDSWSGQEAFF; v_gene: TRBV4-2; abundance: NA; j_gene: TRBJ1-1
CDR3aa: CAWSPAGGAYEQYF; v_gene: TRBV30; abundance: NA; j_gene: TRBJ2-7
CDR3aa: CASSLRGLYSGIFYEQYF; v_gene: TRBV7-2; abundance: NA; j_gene: TRBJ2-7
CDR3aa: CASSLAQIQETQYF; v_gene: TRBV7-2; abundance: NA; j_gene: TRBJ2-5
CDR3aa: CASSATANYGYTF; v_gene: TRBV7-8; abundance: NA; j_gene: TRBJ1-2
CDR3aa: CASSVGTGLETQYF; v_gene: TRBV9; abundance: NA; j_gene: TRBJ2-5